The next 21 T cell receptor beta chains were all read from a single sample in a study of T cells in Graves' hyperthyroidism and ophthalmopathy. TCR beta CDR3 region amplification was performed from RNA transcripts. HTBI primers drove first-round RT-PCR of the TCR CDR3. TCRdb processed the multiplex PCR reads anew with MiXCR; each CDR3 protein has one entry. The repertoire holds some 500,000 distinct CDR3 sequences, with roughly 14% as singletons. The sequenced material came from blood. Receptors were obtained from a woman under 30 with Graves' hyperthyroidism.

This clonotype was counted only a few times. V usage is TRBV12-5 and J usage is TRBJ2-1; the match to TRBD2 covers 10 bases. This CDR3 has 14 amino acids. The junction had 5 bases not matched to a gene; V was cut back by 9 bases and J by 3 bases. The V gene's germline CDR1 is LGHNT and CDR2 FRNRAP. CDR3 nucleotide sequence: TGTGCTAGCTTAGCGGGAGGAGGCTACAATGAGCAGTTCTTC. Translated, it gives CASLAGGGYNEQFF. The complete variable domain, with remaining parts taken from reference TRBV12-5 and TRBJ2-1, reads DARVTQTPRHKVTEMGQEVTMRCQPILGHNTVFWYRQTMMQGLELLAYFRNRAPLDDSGMPKDRFSAEMPDATLATLKIQPSEPRDSAVYFCASLAGGGYNEQFFGPGTRLTVL.

The chain carries TRBV3-1 and TRBJ2-2; D uncertain. Germline V gives CDR1 LGHDT, CDR2 YNNKEL (reference sequence). This CDR3 has 13 residues. V was cut by 0 bases and J by 6 bases, with 5 bases left in between. CDR3 loop: CASSQDDSGELFF. DNA of the CDR3: TGTGCCAGCAGCCAAGATGACTCCGGGGAGCTGTTTTTT.

To note about this clonotype: A clone one base away is much larger, so this may be a read error. The V and J genes are TRBV5-1 and TRBJ1-5; a possible D gene is TRBD1 (5 bases). This CDR3 contains 17 residues. Looked up from germline, CDR1 is SGHRS and CDR2 is YFSETQ. Trimming removed 3 bases from V and 7 bases from J, with 23 bases in between. In nucleotides, the CDR3 is TGCGCCAGCAGCTCCGTCGCCAGGGCGGGCGAGGGACAGCCCCAGCATTTT. Residues: CASSSVARAGEGQPQHF.

This clonotype came up many times. The gene calls are TRBV30 and TRBJ2-4, with D possibly being TRBD1 (6 bases). Germline values: CDR1 GTSNPN, CDR2 SVGIG (reference sequence). CDR3 length: 13 amino acids. Trimming took 1 base from V and 3 from J, leaving 7 bases between them. This CDR3 is CAWSGGGKNIQYF. In DNA form, the CDR3 reads TGTGCCTGGAGTGGAGGGGGCAAAAACATTCAGTACTTC.

The rearrangement uses TRBV19 and TRBJ2-7, with 7 bases lining up with TRBD2. The CDR3 sequence is 14 residues long. The trim removed 6 bases at V and 3 bases at J, leaving 8 bases unmatched. Germline lookup yields CDR1 LNHDA and CDR2 SQIVND (reference sequence). CDR3 sequence reads: CASSPLAFDYEQYF. The CDR3 DNA follows: TGTGCCAGTAGCCCACTAGCGTTTGACTACGAGCAGTACTTC.

This clonotype was detected ten times or more. The rearrangement uses TRBV18 and TRBJ1-2; 10 positions agree with TRBD1. The CDR3 runs to 16 residues. In germline, CDR1 is KGHSH, CDR2 LQKENI. Trimming took 4 bases from V and 4 from J; bases not matched to a gene: 9. The CDR3 region is CASSLGTGAQSYGYTF. The CDR3, as DNA: TGTGCCAGCTCACTGGGGACAGGGGCGCAGAGCTATGGCTACACCTTC.

This clonotype was observed at least ten times. This chain connects TRBV30 to TRBJ2-2, with D possibly TRBD2 on 5 matching bases. V was pared by 0 bases and J by 1 base, with 12 bases between. This CDR3 has 16 residues. Germline V lookup: CDR1 GTSNPN, CDR2 SVGIG (reference sequence). The CDR3 DNA reads TGTGCCTGGAGTGTTTATCTAGCTGGGAACACCGGGGAGCTGTTTTTT. Residues: CAWSVYLAGNTGELFF.

There are many counts of this clonotype. The chain uses TRBV3-1 and TRBJ2-5, with TRBD2 matching over 9 bases. After removal of 1 base from V and 7 bases from J, the junction contained 4 bases not matched to a gene. The CDR3 is 14 residues long. CDR1 is LGHDT, CDR2 YNNKEL, per germline (reference sequence). The CDR3 DNA sequence: TGTGCCAGCAGCCAAGGTCTAGCGGGAAGGACCCAGTACTTC. It translates to CASSQGLAGRTQYF.

This sequence joins TRBV4-1 and TRBJ1-1; TRBD1 is a possible D gene (6 bases). Trimming shortened V by 1 base and J by 4 bases, and 13 bases separated the two germline ends. Germline V gives CDR1 MGHRA, CDR2 YSYEKL. The CDR3 loop spans 15 amino acids. CDR3 coding DNA: TGCGCCAGCAGCCAAGGTCGGGGGCCGGGCACTGAAGCTTTCTTT. The encoded protein is CASSQGRGPGTEAFF.

In this sample, this clonotype turned up many times. The rearrangement links TRBV30 to TRBJ1-1, with 7 bases matching TRBD1. CDR3 size: 13 residues. CDR1 is GTSNPN and CDR2 is SVGIG in the germline V gene (reference sequence). V gave up 2 bases and J gave up 7 bases; unmatched junction bases: 7. The CDR3 coding sequence is TGTGCCTGGAGTCAAACCGGGACAGTTGAAGCTTTCTTT. This codes for CAWSQTGTVEAFF. Supplemented by reference TRBV30 and TRBJ1-1, the full variable domain reads SQTIHQWPATLVQPVGSPLSLECTVEGTSNPNLYWYRQAAGRGLQLLFYSVGIGQISSEVPQNLSASRPQDRQFILSSKKLLLSDSGFYLCAWSQTGTVEAFFGQGTRLTVV.

This clonotype was recorded at least ten times. This chain joins TRBV2 and TRBJ2-6, with D unresolved. CDR3 size: 15 residues. V lost 3 bases and J 1 base, leaving 7 bases between the germline ends. Per the germline V gene, CDR1 is SNHLY and CDR2 is FYNNEI. This CDR3 reads CASSDTRSGANVLTF. The CDR3 nucleotides are TGTGCCAGCAGTGACACTCGGTCTGGGGCCAACGTCCTGACTTTC.

This clonotype was seen ten or more times. CDR3: CASSPRAWGKVNEQFF. In DNA form, the CDR3 reads TGTGCCAGCAGTCCCCGGGCCTGGGGGAAGGTCAATGAGCAGTTCTTC. This chain links TRBV27 with TRBJ2-1, with D perhaps being TRBD1 or TRBD2 (5 bases each). V was shortened by 5 bases and J by 6 bases, with 20 bases between the two germline ends. Germline values: CDR1 MNHEY, CDR2 SMNVEV (reference sequence). There are 16 residues in the CDR3.

In its sample, this clonotype was seen many times. V gene TRBV3-1 combines with J gene TRBJ1-2, with D unresolved. The CDR3 contains 14 residues. V was shortened by 6 bases and J by 4 bases, with 15 bases between the two germline ends. CDR1 LGHDT and CDR2 YNNKEL come from the germline V gene (reference sequence). In DNA, the CDR3 is TGTGCCAGCAGTCGACCACCCCCCCTCTATGGCTACACCTTC. Residues: CASSRPPPLYGYTF.

This sequence joins TRBV7-3 and TRBJ2-2; 8 bases are a match to TRBD1. CDR3 size: 15 residues. CDR1 SGHTA and CDR2 FQGTGA come from the germline V gene. The junction had 3 bases not matched to a gene; V was cut back by 3 bases and J by 3 bases. The CDR3 DNA is TGTGCCAGCAGCTTTCTGGACAGGGACACCGGGGAGCTGTTTTTT. Its protein product is CASSFLDRDTGELFF.

This clonotype was seen many times. The V call is TRBV11-1, the J call TRBJ1-4; D not resolved. CDR3 length: 16 amino acids. Germline V gives CDR1 SGHAT, CDR2 FQDESV (reference sequence). The V end was cut by 0 bases, the J end by 5 bases, with 13 bases between. CDR3 sequence reads: CASSLAGDGKNEKLFF. The CDR3 nucleotides are TGTGCCAGCAGCTTAGCGGGAGACGGAAAGAATGAAAAACTGTTTTTT.

This clonotype has ten or more counts. This chain links TRBV19 with TRBJ1-1; D not certain. This CDR3 has 12 amino acids. The ends were cut back, 7 bases at V and 1 base at J, with 7 bases in the middle. Germline CDR1 LNHDA, CDR2 SQIVND (reference sequence). The CDR3 spells CASKDPNTEAFF. CDR3 nucleotide sequence: TGTGCCAGTAAGGACCCGAACACTGAAGCTTTCTTT. Based on the CDR3 plus reference TRBV19 and TRBJ1-1, the full variable domain is DGGITQSPKYLFRKEGQNVTLSCEQNLNHDAMYWYRQDPGQGLRLIYYSQIVNDFQKGDIAEGYSVSREKKESFPLTVTSAQKNPTAFYLCASKDPNTEAFFGQGTRLTVV.

This clonotype has a count of ten or more. V and J are TRBV11-2 and TRBJ2-7; perhaps TRBD2 as D (5 bases). CDR1 and CDR2 (germline): SGHAT, FQNNGV. Trimming removed 1 base at V and 3 bases at J, with 13 bases between. The length of the CDR3 is 15 residues. This CDR3 reads CASSLGLAQRYEQYV. CDR3 DNA: TGTGCCAGCAGCTTAGGGCTAGCCCAACGCTACGAGCAGTACGTC.

V is TRBV7-9 and J is TRBJ2-1; 12 nucleotides agree with TRBD2. Germline V gives CDR1 SEHNR, CDR2 FQNEAQ (reference sequence). This CDR3 region has 14 residues. J lost 9 bases, V lost 3 bases, and 3 bases had no gene match. The CDR3 protein is CASSFTSGRSEQFF. CDR3 bases: TGTGCCAGCAGCTTTACTAGCGGGAGGAGTGAGCAGTTCTTC.

This clonotype came up a few times. The chain combines TRBV7-9 with TRBJ2-2; TRBD1 might be the D (5 bases). The germline gives CDR1 SEHNR, CDR2 FQNEAQ (reference sequence). The CDR3 is 14 residues long. Trimming pared 3 bases from V and 5 bases from J, leaving 10 bases between. Here the CDR3 reads CASSFDSRTGELFF. In DNA, the CDR3 is TGTGCCAGCAGCTTCGACAGTCGAACCGGGGAGCTGTTTTTT.

This chain uses TRBV6-1 with TRBJ2-6, with unresolved D. V dropped 10 bases and J dropped 5 bases, with 9 bases sitting between them. From germline, CDR1 is MNHNS and CDR2 SASEGT. The CDR3 is 12 residues long. DNA for the CDR3: TGTGCCACTTATCACCGGGCCAACGTCCTGACTTTC. This sequence encodes CATYHRANVLTF.

The sample holds many counts of this clonotype. The V gene is TRBV3-1, the J gene TRBJ1-4, with 10 bases identical to TRBD1. CDR1 LGHDT and CDR2 YNNKEL come from the germline V gene (reference sequence). This CDR3 is built from 19 residues. V gave up 4 bases and J gave up 0 bases; unmatched junction bases: 11. DNA of the CDR3: TGTGCCAGCAGCCCCTATCGACAGGGGGCATGGGCAACTAATGAAAAACTGTTTTTT. Amino acid sequence: CASSPYRQGAWATNEKLFF.